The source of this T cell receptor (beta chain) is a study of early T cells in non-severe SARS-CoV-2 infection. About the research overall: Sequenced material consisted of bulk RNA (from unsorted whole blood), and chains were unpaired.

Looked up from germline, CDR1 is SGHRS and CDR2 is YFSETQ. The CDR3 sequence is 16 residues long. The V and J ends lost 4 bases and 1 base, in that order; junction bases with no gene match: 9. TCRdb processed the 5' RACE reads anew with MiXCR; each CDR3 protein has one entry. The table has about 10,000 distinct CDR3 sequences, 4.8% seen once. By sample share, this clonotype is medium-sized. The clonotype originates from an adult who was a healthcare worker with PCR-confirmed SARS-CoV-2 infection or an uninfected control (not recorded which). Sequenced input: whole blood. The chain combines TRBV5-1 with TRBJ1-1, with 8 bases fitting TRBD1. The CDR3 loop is CASSQDGQGGNTEAFF. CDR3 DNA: TGCGCCAGCAGCCAGGATGGACAGGGCGGGAACACTGAAGCTTTCTTT. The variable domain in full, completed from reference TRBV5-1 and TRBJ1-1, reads KAGVTQTPRYLIKTRGQQVTLSCSPISGHRSVSWYQQTPGQGLQFLFEYFSETQRNKGNFPGRFSGRQFSNSRSEMNVSTLELGDSALYLCASSQDGQGGNTEAFFGQGTRLTVV.